A single sample gave rise to the 20 T cell receptor beta chains below, sequenced in a study of T cells after yellow fever vaccination. MiXCR, run by TCRdb on the 5' RACE reads, gives a single entry per CDR3 protein. The data contain some 220,000 distinct CDR3 sequences, 2.5% to 3.5% of them singletons. Sequences were derived from CD4+ T cells sorted from PBMCs, sampled 10 days after the yellow fever booster vaccination. These receptors were collected from a man aged 18 to 30 who received the YFV17D yellow fever vaccine.

The gene calls are TRBV20-1 and TRBJ2-7; 9 bases fit TRBD1. Germline values: CDR1 DFQATT, CDR2 SNEGSKA (reference sequence). Losses at the gene ends were 5 bases for V and 5 bases for J; bases not matched to a gene: 1. The CDR3 length is 11 residues. The CDR3 DNA reads TGCAGTGCTCACAGGGGGCACGAGCAGTACTTC. Its protein product is CSAHRGHEQYF.

Only a few counts were recorded for this clonotype. This sequence joins TRBV5-6 and TRBJ1-4; no reliable D call. Trimming took 3 bases from V and 4 from J, leaving 10 bases between them. Germline V gene sequence: CDR1 SGHDT, CDR2 YYEEEE. The CDR3 runs 14 residues. The CDR3 DNA reads as TGTGCCAGCAGCTGGAGACGGAGTAATGAAAAACTGTTTTTT. Amino acids: CASSWRRSNEKLFF.

This clonotype was recorded many times. This rearrangement joins TRBV6-6 to TRBJ2-6, with D perhaps matching TRBD2 (5 bases). Germline-derived CDR1 and CDR2 are MNHNY and SVGAGI (reference sequence). This CDR3 has 16 amino acids. Trimming pared 8 bases from V and 2 bases from J, leaving 16 bases between. CDR3 in DNA: TGTGCCAGCGACCCTATCGGGGATGCTGGGGCCAACGTCCTGACTTTC. This encodes CASDPIGDAGANVLTF.

Ten or more counts support this clonotype. V usage is TRBV20-1 and J usage is TRBJ2-5; no clear D. CDR3 length: 14 residues. V was trimmed by 1 base and J by 6 bases, leaving 15 bases between them. Germline CDR1 reads DFQATT; CDR2 reads SNEGSKA (reference sequence). This CDR3 reads CSARATSARKTQYF. Written as DNA, the CDR3 is TGCAGTGCTAGAGCCACGTCCGCCAGAAAGACCCAGTACTTC.

This clonotype was counted at least ten times. This chain joins TRBV4-2 and TRBJ1-3; D unresolved. The CDR3 extends over 17 amino acids. Germline CDR1 LGHNA, CDR2 YNFKEQ. The V and J ends lost 5 bases and 0 bases respectively, with 17 bases between them. The CDR3 bases are TGTGCCAGCAGCGCCCGACGCTGGAATAACTCTGGAAACACCATATATTTT. Its translation: CASSARRWNNSGNTIYF.

This clonotype was seen at least ten times. The rearrangement uses TRBV6-5 and TRBJ2-3; TRBD1 agrees at 8 bases. V was clipped by 2 bases and J by 4 bases; unmatched bases: 2. There are 14 residues in the CDR3. Germline CDR1 MNHEY, CDR2 SVGAGI. The CDR3 loop reads CASSYGQGSDTQYF. CDR3 nucleotides: TGTGCCAGCAGTTACGGACAGGGCTCAGATACGCAGTATTTT.

This clonotype has at least ten counts. This chain joins TRBV28 and TRBJ1-5; unclear D gene. Germline loops: CDR1 MDHEN, CDR2 SYDVKM. Trimming pared 6 bases from V and 0 bases from J, leaving 12 bases between. This CDR3 region has 15 residues. The CDR3 sequence: CASSPGSNSNQPQHF. The CDR3 DNA sequence: TGTGCCAGCAGCCCCGGGAGCAATAGCAATCAGCCCCAGCATTTT.

This clonotype was counted at least ten times. The genes are TRBV4-2 and TRBJ2-2; 8 nucleotides agree with TRBD2. The CDR3 consists of 15 residues. Germline CDR1 is LGHNA and CDR2 is YNFKEQ. Germline trimming cut 4 bases from V and 7 bases from J; bases unmatched to any gene: 8. The CDR3 region has the DNA TGTGCCAGCAGCCCCCCGGGGGGGGCGAGCGGGGAGCTGTTTTTT. It yields the protein CASSPPGGASGELFF.

This clonotype was seen more than once but under ten times. This chain joins TRBV19 and TRBJ2-6; D gene unclear. Germline CDR1 is LNHDA and CDR2 is SQIVND (reference sequence). The CDR3 extends over 13 amino acids. Trimming took 9 bases from V and 4 from J, leaving 10 bases between them. CDR3 in DNA: TGTGCCAGCTCTCTCGAGGGGGCCAACGTCCTGACTTTC. It specifies CASSLEGANVLTF.

This clonotype was recorded at least ten times. The CDR3: CASRMGGASYEQYF. The CDR3 DNA sequence: TGCGCCAGCCGCATGGGGGGGGCGTCGTACGAGCAGTACTTC. V is TRBV5-1 and J is TRBJ2-7; the D gene is possibly TRBD2 (7 bases). Germline CDR1 reads SGHRS; CDR2 reads YFSETQ. V was trimmed by 7 bases and J by 4 bases, leaving 18 bases between them. This CDR3 contains 14 residues.

This chain connects TRBV6-1 to TRBJ2-3, with D tentatively TRBD1 (5 bases). The V and J ends lost 8 bases and 4 bases respectively, with 19 bases between them. CDR1 and CDR2 from the germline V gene are MNHNS and SASEGT. The CDR3 is 15 residues long. Here the CDR3 DNA reads TGTGCCAGCCTTGAAGGGAAGGGGAAGTCAGATACGCAGTATTTT. Its translation: CASLEGKGKSDTQYF.

Ten or more counts support this clonotype. The CDR3 sequence is CASSQGGANTGELFF. The CDR3 region has the DNA TGTGCCAGCAGCCAGGGGGGGGCGAACACCGGGGAGCTGTTTTTT. The chain links TRBV3-1 to TRBJ2-2; 7 nucleotides match TRBD2. Germline V gene lookup returns CDR1 LGHDT and CDR2 YNNKEL (reference sequence). CDR3 length: 15 amino acids. V dropped 3 bases and J dropped 0; count of bases not matched to a gene: 1.

This clonotype was seen many times. The gene calls are TRBV5-1 and TRBJ2-1; D might be TRBD2 (5 bases). The germline V and J ends were trimmed by 2 bases and 5 bases, with 8 bases remaining between them. Germline V gene sequence: CDR1 SGHRS, CDR2 YFSETQ. The CDR3 spans 13 residues. Here the CDR3 reads CASSLSGNNEQFF. CDR3 coding DNA: TGCGCCAGCAGCTTATCGGGGAACAATGAGCAGTTCTTC.

This clonotype was seen a handful of times. This sequence joins TRBV12-3 or TRBV12-4 and TRBJ1-6; D not certain. The CDR3 length is 13 residues. V shed 3 bases and J shed 5 bases, with 5 bases lying between them. The CDR3 DNA follows: TGTGCCAGCAGTTTTGGACATAATTCACCCCTCCACTTT. Encoded protein: CASSFGHNSPLHF.

J is TRBJ1-3 and V is TRBV12-3 or TRBV12-4, with D possibly TRBD1 on 5 matching bases. There are 15 residues in the CDR3. Trimming took off 3 bases at V and 0 bases at J, with 9 bases between the two ends. CDR3 DNA sequence: TGTGCCAGCAGTTTCCGGCAGGGCTCTGGAAACACCATATATTTT. This codes for CASSFRQGSGNTIYF.

This clonotype was counted many times. CDR3 residues: CASSLVAGTSGAPDTQYF. For the CDR3, the DNA is TGTGCCAGCAGCTTAGTTGCCGGGACTAGCGGGGCCCCAGATACGCAGTATTTT. V and J are TRBV7-2 and TRBJ2-3, with 13 bases aligning to TRBD2. The trim removed 1 base at V and 4 bases at J, leaving 8 bases unmatched. Germline CDR1 and CDR2: SGHTA and FQGNSA. The CDR3 is made up of 18 amino acids.

This clonotype was detected many times. This sequence joins TRBV4-1 and TRBJ2-6, with TRBD1 matching over 7 bases. This CDR3 contains 19 residues. J was trimmed by 0 bases and V by 3 bases; bases with no gene match: 11. CDR1 MGHRA and CDR2 YSYEKL come from the germline V gene. This CDR3 reads CASSQDTGAPASGANVLTF. Written as DNA, the CDR3 is TGCGCCAGCAGCCAGGATACAGGGGCGCCCGCCTCTGGGGCCAACGTCCTGACTTTC.

There are a few counts of this clonotype. V gene TRBV10-3 combines with J gene TRBJ1-5; D is perhaps TRBD1 (6 bases). The V gene's germline CDR1 is ENHRY and CDR2 SYGVKD. V lost 6 bases and J 5 bases, leaving 8 bases between the germline ends. The CDR3 totals 12 residues. CDR3: CAIRTGDQPQHF. CDR3 sequence (DNA): TGTGCCATCAGGACAGGCGATCAGCCCCAGCATTTT.

This clonotype was detected a few times. V is TRBV5-6 and J is TRBJ2-3; maybe TRBD1 (5 bases). From germline, CDR1 is SGHDT and CDR2 YYEEEE. Trimming removed 4 bases from V and 6 bases from J, with 9 bases in between. The CDR3 covers 12 residues. In DNA form, the CDR3 reads TGTGCCAGCAGCGAACAGGTGGATACGCAGTATTTT. It yields the protein CASSEQVDTQYF.

This clonotype came up many times. The rearrangement uses TRBV24-1 and TRBJ2-3; TRBD1 matches at 9 bases. This CDR3 has 15 residues. Germline lookup yields CDR1 KGHDR and CDR2 SFDVKD. The V gene end was trimmed by 5 bases and the J gene end by 6 bases; junction bases not matched to a gene: 8. This CDR3 is CATSGPGQGADTQYF. CDR3 in DNA: TGTGCCACCAGTGGACCGGGACAGGGTGCGGATACGCAGTATTTT.